The clone carrying this TCR beta chain was recorded once. The entry originates in a study of blood T cell repertoires in COVID-19. In the source study's methods: Using reference gene primer amplification, nucleated cell counts were estimated. TCRdb keeps only in-frame clones here, not all; method: immunoSEQ multiplex PCR. V and J calls and clone size follow that table, whereas D and trimming were derived from the DNA. The repertoire consists of 100,000 to 150,000 clones, with approximately 74% occurring once and the leading ten covering approximately 5.7%. Trimming at V came to 6 bases and at J to 4 bases, leaving 10 bases not matched to a gene. This CDR3 contains 16 residues. CDR1 MGHDK and CDR2 SYGVNS come from the germline V gene.

V is TRBV25-1 and J is TRBJ2-1; 9 nucleotides match TRBD2. This clonotype was obtained from a man in his fifties or sixties with acute or convalescent COVID-19. Sequenced: peripheral blood. The CDR3 here is CASSPRRLAGYNEQFF. Written as DNA, the CDR3 is TGTGCCAGCAGCCCACGTCGGCTAGCGGGATACAATGAGCAGTTCTTC.